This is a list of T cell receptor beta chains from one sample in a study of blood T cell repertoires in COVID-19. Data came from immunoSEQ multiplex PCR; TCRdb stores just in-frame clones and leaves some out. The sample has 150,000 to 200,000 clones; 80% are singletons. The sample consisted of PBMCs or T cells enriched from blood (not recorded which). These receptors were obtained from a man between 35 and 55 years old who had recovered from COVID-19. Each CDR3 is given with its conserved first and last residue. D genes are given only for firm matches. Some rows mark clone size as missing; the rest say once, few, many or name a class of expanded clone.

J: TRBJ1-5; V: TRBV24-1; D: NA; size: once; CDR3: CATSDPGGSNQPQHF; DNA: TGTGCCACCAGTGATCCGGGGGGTAGCAATCAGCCCCAGCATTTT
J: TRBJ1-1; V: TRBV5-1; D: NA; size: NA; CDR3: CASRNLGWGGTNTEAFF; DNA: TGCGCCAGCAGAAATCTTGGTTGGGGCGGAACAAACACTGAAGCTTTCTTT
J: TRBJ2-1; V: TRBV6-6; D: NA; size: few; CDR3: CASSYSGQFNEQFF; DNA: TGTGCCAGCAGTTACTCCGGACAGTTCAATGAGCAGTTCTTC
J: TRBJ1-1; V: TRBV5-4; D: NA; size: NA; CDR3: CASRGGYATEAFF; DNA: TGTGCCAGCAGAGGAGGGTACGCCACTGAAGCTTTCTTT
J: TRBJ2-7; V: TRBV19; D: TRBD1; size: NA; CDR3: CASRSGTGDEQYF; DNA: TGTGCCAGTAGGTCCGGGACAGGGGACGAGCAGTACTTC
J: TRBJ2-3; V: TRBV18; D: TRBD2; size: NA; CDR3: CASTPGLAGGSDTQYF; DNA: TGTGCCAGCACCCCGGGACTAGCGGGGGGCTCCGATACGCAGTATTTT
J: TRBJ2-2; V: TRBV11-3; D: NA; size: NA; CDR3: CASSLTTNTGELFF; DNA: TGTGCCAGCAGCTTGACTACCAACACCGGGGAGCTGTTTTTT
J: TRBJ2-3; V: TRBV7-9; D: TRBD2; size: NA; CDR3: CASSRDERGGTDTQYF; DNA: TGTGCCAGCAGCCGGGACGAACGGGGGGGCACAGATACGCAGTATTTT
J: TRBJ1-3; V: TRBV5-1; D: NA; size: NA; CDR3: CASSPIPGTGNTIYF; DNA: TGCGCCAGCAGTCCCATTCCCGGGACTGGAAACACCATATATTTT
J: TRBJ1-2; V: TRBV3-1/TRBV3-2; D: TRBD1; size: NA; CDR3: CASSQTGSAYGYTF; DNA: TGTGCCAGCAGCCAGACAGGGTCGGCCTATGGCTACACCTTC
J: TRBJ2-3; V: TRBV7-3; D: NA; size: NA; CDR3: CASSLRDGREEYF; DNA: TGTGCCAGCAGCTTACGGGACGGCAGGGAGGAGTATTTT
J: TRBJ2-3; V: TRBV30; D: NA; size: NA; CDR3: CAWSVGVDTQYF; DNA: TGTGCCTGGAGTGTTGGAGTAGATACGCAGTATTTT